The present T cell receptor beta chain was sequenced within a study of molecular identifiers for immune sequencing clone quantification. Bulk libraries came from a prior protocol with listed TCR primers. TCRdb analysed the PCR reads with MiXCR anew, one entry per CDR3 protein. The table records 12,000 or so distinct CDR3 sequences, 15% to 20% of them present only once. The CDR3 spans 13 residues. Germline values: CDR1 SGHNT, CDR2 YYREEE (reference sequence). This clonotype was recorded at least ten times. The target antigen is unknown. Germline is not matched at one junction end, which may reflect a read error. Naive CD8 T cell sorting was performed on the CD8+CD4-CCR7+CD45RA+ phenotype. General observations from the study: Over 98% of effector molecules, yet under 1% of naive-cell molecules, were held by clones above 20 RNA copies.

This chain uses TRBV5-4 with TRBJ1-1; no firm D call. The receptor comes from a human donor in good health. Some libraries in this study had Jurkat cell RNA spiked in. Specimen: naive CD8+ T cells from blood, with Jurkat cell RNA spiked in. Subset in this sample: FACS-sorted CD8+CD4-CCR7+CD45RA+ naive T cells. CDR3 sequence reads: CASSFSEAVSWDF. CDR3 bases: TGTGCCAGCAGTTTTAGTGAAGCAGTGTCGTGGGACTTT. Full variable domain (remainder filled in from reference TRBV5-4 and TRBJ1-1): ETGVTQSPTHLIKTRGQQVTLRCSSQSGHNTVSWYQQALGQGPQFIFQYYREEENGRGNFPPRFSGLQFPNYSSELNVNALELDDSALYLCASSFSEAVSWDFGQGTRLTVV.